This T cell receptor beta chain appears in the sequencing data of a study of CD8 T cells in Susac syndrome. It was negative isolation that provided the CD8+ and CD4+ T cells, whereas TEMRA cells were enriched by FACS. The authors reverse transcribed roughly 0.5 to 1 ug RNA with random hexamers. TCRdb itself ran the immunoSEQ multiplex PCR reads through MiXCR, one entry per CDR3 protein. The sample includes roughly 150,000 distinct CDR3 sequences, roughly 96% of them seen just once. V lost 7 bases, J lost 5 bases, and 10 bases lay in between. CDR3 length: 12 residues. The sequenced material came from CD8+ T cells from PBMCs. This clonotype originated in a human donor with multiple sclerosis. This sequence joins TRBV12-3 or TRBV12-4 and TRBJ2-3; unclear D gene. CDR3 amino acids: CASKTLGDTQYF. CDR3 DNA: TGTGCCAGCAAGACCTTAGGAGATACGCAGTATTTT.